This T cell receptor (beta chain) was obtained from a study of T-cell reconstitution after alpha-beta-depleted transplantation in children. For TCRbeta, the library was prepared with unique molecular identifiers. A single record per CDR3 protein comes from TCRdb applying MiXCR to the PCR reads. This sample has hundreds of thousands of distinct CDR3 sequences, with approximately 12% found just once. Looked up from germline, CDR1 is SGDLS and CDR2 is YYNGEE. The V and J ends lost 0 bases and 3 bases respectively, with 12 bases between them. This CDR3 is 15 amino acids long. This clonotype has a count of ten or more.

The receptor was isolated from a human donor who donated a stem cell graft to a child with acute lymphoblastic leukemia. J is TRBJ2-5 and V is TRBV9; D may be TRBD1 or TRBD2 (5 bases each). Sample: PBMCs from the stem cell graft donor, taken from the stem cell graft. CDR3 amino acids: CASSVAGTDKETQYF. CDR3 DNA: TGTGCCAGCAGCGTAGCAGGGACGGATAAAGAGACCCAGTACTTC. Combining the CDR3 with reference TRBV9 and TRBJ2-5 gives the whole variable domain DSGVTQTPKHLITATGQRVTLRCSPRSGDLSVYWYQQSLDQGLQFLIQYYNGEERAKGNILERFSAQQFPDLHSELNLSSLELGDSALYFCASSVAGTDKETQYFGPGTRLLVL.